A single sample is the source of the 2 T cell receptor beta chains below, sequenced in a study of blood T cell repertoires in COVID-19. Only in-frame clones appear in the TCRdb table, and some are missing; sequencing was by immunoSEQ multiplex PCR. This table holds over 300,000 clones, roughly 88% found once. Sequenced material: PBMCs or T cells enriched from blood (not recorded which). The receptors here all came from a woman in her 30s with acute COVID-19.

CDR3 sequence (DNA): TGTGCCTGGGGGGGCTTAGCGGGGCTCACAGATACGCAGTATTTT. It codes for CAWGGLAGLTDTQYF. The V call is TRBV30, the J call TRBJ2-3; 8 nucleotides agree with TRBD2. The CDR3 covers 15 residues. CDR1 is GTSNPN and CDR2 is SVGIG in the germline V gene (reference sequence). Germline trimming cut 5 bases from V and 2 bases from J; bases unmatched to any gene: 9.

This chain connects TRBV5-4 to TRBJ1-2; the D is unclear. Trimming cost V 2 bases and J 0 bases, with 11 bases left between them. The germline V gene encodes CDR1 SGHNT and CDR2 YYREEE (reference sequence). The CDR3 is made up of 15 amino acids. The DNA of the CDR3 is TGTGCCAGCAGCTTTTTCAAGACTGCTAACTATGGCTACACCTTC. As protein: CASSFFKTANYGYTF.